These T cell receptor beta chains were read from a single sample in a study of shared clonotypes between healthy human individuals. Libraries were prepared by immunoSEQ multiplex PCR; TCRdb keeps only in-frame clonotypes and omits some of them. Here the sample spans approximately 590,000 clones, 95% being singletons. The sequenced sample was naive CD8+ T cells sorted from blood. The receptors stem from a woman aged 25 to 45 in good health. The conserved cysteine and the conserved F or W are not part of the CDR3 here. Clone size is shown for a subset of rows, as once, few, many or a class of expanded clone.

14,TRBV2,NA,ASSVPSSRRGYEQY
10,TRBV30,NA,AWGTSDDTQY
11,TRBV27,NA,ASRSGTYNEQF
12,TRBV28,NA,ASSGTGMNTEAF
9,TRBV13,NA,ASSLDHEQY
15,TRBV14,NA,ASSQSGLAGGRGEQF
14,TRBV7-6,NA,ASSLVSSGLSNEQF
13,TRBV6-6,NA,ASSYPGATPDTQY
10,TRBV29-1,NA,SVMISTGELF
14,TRBV6-1,NA,ASSEGPGGLGETQY
10,TRBV11-2,NA,ASSLGGVEQY
12,TRBV27,NA,ASSPQGPGNEQF
11,TRBV27,NA,ASFRGPTGELF
12,TRBV13,NA,ASSDRDLRQTQY
13,TRBV5-6,NA,ASSFHIGGQETQY
12,TRBV19,NA,ASSLAGSTDTQY
11,TRBV9,few,ASSARTGYGYT
14,TRBV9,NA,ASSNLRGSGANVLT
16,TRBV29-1,NA,SVHGTSGRRLSYNEQF
12,TRBV28,NA,ATSPSGGPNEQF
14,TRBV6-5,NA,ASSYSRGTRPYEQY
14,TRBV2,NA,ASFWSLAGVGYEQY
16,TRBV7-9,NA,ASSLEVGGSSSYNEQF
11,TRBV11-3,NA,ASSWGGSNEQF
14,TRBV29-1,NA,SVEDNGRQGITEAF
11,TRBV5-6,NA,ASSGGLNQPQH
12,TRBV6-1,NA,ASSITGSNTEAF
14,TRBV5-1,NA,ASSFGTGTTNEKLF
14,TRBV11-3,NA,ASSSSLAGAAGELF
11,TRBV7-9,NA,ASSLGLADEQF
12,TRBV9,NA,ASSVTRTGSEAF
14,TRBV19,NA,ASSMSFVENTGELF
14,TRBV27,once,ASSLESGRAQHEQF
9,TRBV11-2,NA,ASSLQGEQF
15,TRBV27,NA,ASSLPSTPGGHNEQF
10,TRBV9,NA,ASSVESNEQF
13,TRBV19,once,ASSPGGQGGYEQY
16,TRBV7-9,NA,ASSNPGLGGYTYNEQF
15,TRBV4-1,NA,ASSQEGLAAGRGEQY
11,TRBV5-8,NA,ASSLSSTDTQY
15,TRBV7-2,NA,ASSLGRGYLNTGELF
13,TRBV6-5,NA,ASSRGQGDLYEQY
13,TRBV2,NA,ASSEVYTVNEKLF
12,TRBV13,NA,ASSSSYRHYEQY
14,TRBV11-2,NA,ASSLVSSGRLETQY
15,TRBV27,NA,ASSLILGSGGYNEQF
13,TRBV7-3,NA,ASSRTSGSPGELF
12,TRBV21-1,NA,ASSSSGVLAEAF
12,TRBV5-1,NA,ASTEDRGPYEQY
12,TRBV28,NA,ASSVAGSTDTQY
11,TRBV5-1,once,ASSPEVGTEAF
14,TRBV2,NA,ASSPEPSGSPDTQY
14,TRBV9,once,ASSGSGTPSYNEQF